This T cell receptor (beta chain) is from a study of tumor-infiltrating lymphocytes in primary liver carcinoma. Concerning this clonotype itself: Its matching antigen is unknown.

TCR beta cDNA came from approximately 540 ng total RNA, primed with a constant-region primer. A slightly modified ARM-PCR protocol with three nested multiplex PCR rounds produced these TCR beta libraries. In the first two PCR rounds, TRBV1-TRBV30 forward primers were paired with a C-beta reverse primer, and each round lasted approximately 9 cycles. TCRdb analysed the multiplex PCR reads with MiXCR anew, one entry per CDR3 protein. There are under 130,000 distinct CDR3 sequences in the sample; about four fifths occur only once, and around 21% lies in the top ten. Study-wide results and caveats: Overlap in tumor-adjacent and tumor-blood pairs fell below that of tumor region pairs.

V lost 1 base to trimming and J lost 4 bases, with 16 bases between them. CDR3 length: 15 amino acids. The germline gives CDR1 SQVTM, CDR2 ANQGSEA. The approximately 17-32 mg bulk tissue piece was not sorted before simultaneous RNA and DNA extraction. For each tumor, five separate regions were sampled. The sample taken for sequencing was liver tumor tissue from sampling region 3. The subset was: tumor region T3, left-lateral pole. This sequence was found in a man aged 35 to 55 with primary liver carcinoma and hepatitis B virus infection. This chain connects TRBV29-1 to TRBJ2-5, with D possibly TRBD1 on 6 matching bases. The CDR3 sequence: CSVEGDKGRAETQYF. CDR3 coding DNA: TGCAGCGTTGAAGGGGACAAGGGGCGTGCAGAGACCCAGTACTTC.